The source of this T cell receptor beta chain is a study of T cells in Graves' hyperthyroidism and ophthalmopathy. Overall study context: Peripheral blood sampling occurred at initial diagnosis, before any treatment.

Thyroid ultrasound, orbital computed tomography, clinical symptoms, and serum thyroxine and TRAb underpinned diagnoses. PBMCs came from over 8.5 ml fresh peripheral blood. Between the trimmed V and J ends, which lost 5 bases and 4 bases, there was a span of 9 bases. Germline assignment: CDR1 SGHNT and CDR2 YENEEA. The CDR3 extends over 13 amino acids. Study results and caveats: Progression to ophthalmopathy was predicted a median of about six months early.

Researchers took RNA transcripts and amplified the TCR beta CDR3 regions from them. First-round RT-PCR of the TCR CDR3 relied on the HTBI primer set. One entry per CDR3 protein results from TCRdb running MiXCR on the multiplex PCR reads. The data contain nearly 600,000 distinct CDR3 sequences, approximately 15% of them singletons. This clonotype was observed at least ten times. Its target is not known. This sequence originates from a woman in her twenties or thirties with Graves' hyperthyroidism that later progressed to Graves' ophthalmopathy. Sequencing was carried out using blood. This sequence joins TRBV11-3 and TRBJ1-3, with a possible D match to TRBD1 (5 bases). Written as DNA, the CDR3 is TGTGCCAGCAGCCAGGACACAGGAAACACCATATATTTT. Amino acids: CASSQDTGNTIYF.